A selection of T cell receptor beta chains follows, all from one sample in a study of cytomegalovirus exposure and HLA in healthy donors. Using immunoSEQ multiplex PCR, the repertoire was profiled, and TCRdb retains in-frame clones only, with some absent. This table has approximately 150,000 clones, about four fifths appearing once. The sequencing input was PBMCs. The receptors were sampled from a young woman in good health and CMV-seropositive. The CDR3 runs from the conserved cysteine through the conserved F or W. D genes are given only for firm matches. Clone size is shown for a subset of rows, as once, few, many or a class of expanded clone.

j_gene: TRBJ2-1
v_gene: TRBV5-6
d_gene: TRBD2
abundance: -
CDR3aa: CASSPGGGNEQFF
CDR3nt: TGTGCCAGCAGCCCCGGGGGGGGAAATGAGCAGTTCTTC

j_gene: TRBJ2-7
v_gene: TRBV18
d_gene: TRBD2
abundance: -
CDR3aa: CASRTSGGYEQYF
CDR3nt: TGTGCCAGCCGCACTAGCGGGGGCTACGAGCAGTACTTC

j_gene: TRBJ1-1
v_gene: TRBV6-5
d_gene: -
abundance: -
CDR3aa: CASFGQGSTEAFF
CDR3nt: TGTGCCAGCTTCGGGCAGGGGTCCACTGAAGCTTTCTTT

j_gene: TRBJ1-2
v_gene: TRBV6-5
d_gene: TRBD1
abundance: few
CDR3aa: CASSSRGKGYTF
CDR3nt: TGTGCCAGCAGTTCCAGGGGGAAGGGCTACACCTTC

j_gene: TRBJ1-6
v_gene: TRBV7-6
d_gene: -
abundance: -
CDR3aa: CASSRGPRGSPLHF
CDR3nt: TGTGCCAGCTCACGCGGGCCCCGAGGGTCACCCCTCCACTTT

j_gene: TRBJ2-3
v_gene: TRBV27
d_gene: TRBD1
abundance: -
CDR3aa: CASTRGDTQYF
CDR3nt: TGTGCCAGCACCAGGGGGGATACGCAGTATTTT

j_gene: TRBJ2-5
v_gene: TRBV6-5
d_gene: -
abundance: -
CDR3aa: CASRVGTSQETQYF
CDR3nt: TGTGCCAGCAGAGTCGGGACTTCCCAAGAGACCCAGTACTTC

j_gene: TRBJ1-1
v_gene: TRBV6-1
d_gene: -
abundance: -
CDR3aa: CASSEWENEAFF
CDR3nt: TGTGCCAGCAGTGAATGGGAGAATGAAGCTTTCTTT

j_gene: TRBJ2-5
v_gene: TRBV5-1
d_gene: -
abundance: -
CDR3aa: CASRRTAYQETQYF
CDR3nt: TGCGCCAGCAGACGGACAGCCTACCAAGAGACCCAGTACTTC

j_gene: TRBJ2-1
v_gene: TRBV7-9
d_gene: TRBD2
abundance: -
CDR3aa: CASSPRRLADNNEQFF
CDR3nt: TGTGCCAGCAGCCCCCGGAGACTAGCGGATAACAATGAGCAGTTCTTC

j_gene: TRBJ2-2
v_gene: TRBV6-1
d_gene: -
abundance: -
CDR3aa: CASIIWTANTGELFF
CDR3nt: TGTGCCAGCATTATATGGACAGCGAACACCGGGGAGCTGTTTTTT

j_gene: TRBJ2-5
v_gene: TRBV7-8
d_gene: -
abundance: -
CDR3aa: CASSLVPRQETQYF
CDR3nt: TGTGCCAGCAGCTTAGTCCCCAGACAAGAGACCCAGTACTTC

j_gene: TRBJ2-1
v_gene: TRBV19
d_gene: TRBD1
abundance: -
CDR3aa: CASSKQGANEQFF
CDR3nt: TGTGCCAGTAGTAAGCAGGGGGCGAATGAGCAGTTCTTC

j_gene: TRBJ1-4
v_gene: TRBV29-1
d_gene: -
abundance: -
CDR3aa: CSAARRGLDNEKLFF
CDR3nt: TGCAGCGCCGCACGAAGAGGACTGGATAATGAAAAACTGTTTTTT

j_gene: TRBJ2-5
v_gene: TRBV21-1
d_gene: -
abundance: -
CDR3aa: CASSNCWTQYF
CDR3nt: TGTGCCAGCAGCAACTGTTGGACCCAGTACTTC

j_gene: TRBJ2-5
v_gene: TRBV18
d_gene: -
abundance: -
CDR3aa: CASSRQQEETQYF
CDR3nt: TGTGCCAGCTCAAGGCAGCAGGAAGAGACCCAGTACTTC

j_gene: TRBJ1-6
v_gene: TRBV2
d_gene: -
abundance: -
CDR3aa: CASLQGMGSPLHF
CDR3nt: TGTGCCAGCCTACAGGGAATGGGTTCACCCCTCCACTTT

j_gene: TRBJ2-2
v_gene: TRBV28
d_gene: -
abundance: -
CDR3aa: CASSMGLLSGELFF
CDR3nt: TGTGCCAGCAGTATGGGGCTCTTATCCGGGGAGCTGTTTTTT

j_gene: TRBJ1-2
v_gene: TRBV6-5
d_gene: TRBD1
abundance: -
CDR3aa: CASSYGTGRGYTF
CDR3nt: TGTGCCAGCAGTTACGGGACAGGGCGGGGCTACACCTTC

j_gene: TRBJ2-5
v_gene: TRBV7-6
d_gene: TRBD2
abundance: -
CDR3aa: CASSLVAASGGLGTQYF
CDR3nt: TGTGCCAGCAGCTTAGTTGCGGCTAGCGGGGGACTAGGGACCCAGTACTTC

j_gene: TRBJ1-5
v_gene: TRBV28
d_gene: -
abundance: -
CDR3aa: CASSLYGGEGGRPQHF
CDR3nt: TGTGCCAGCAGTTTATATGGGGGGGAAGGGGGTAGGCCCCAGCATTTT

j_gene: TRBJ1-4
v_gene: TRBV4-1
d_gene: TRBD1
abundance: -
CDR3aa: CASRRQGTNEKLFF
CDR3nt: TGCGCCAGCAGGCGACAGGGGACTAATGAAAAACTGTTTTTT

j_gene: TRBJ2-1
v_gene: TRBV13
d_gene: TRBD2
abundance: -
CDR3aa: CASKLAGGLKEQFF
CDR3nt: TGTGCCAGCAAACTAGCGGGGGGGTTGAAGGAGCAGTTCTTC